The entry below gives a single T cell receptor (beta chain) sequence along with its context. Its antigen remains unknown. This specimen comes from a study of graft-versus-host responses after intestinal transplantation. Turning to the study itself: Anti-thymocyte globulin was used for induction in all recipients, who then took tacrolimus and steroids for approximately three years. General study points: Marrow from the recipient contained GvH clones, some of which had appeared first in ileum or blood.

The table came from immunoSEQ multiplex PCR; TCRdb's copy has only in-frame clones and leaves some out. The sample lists roughly 12,000 clones, about 81% occurring once. The CDR3 runs to 16 residues. V lost 5 bases and J lost 2; bases outside the gene matches: 11. The germline gives CDR1 SEHNR, CDR2 FQNEAQ (reference sequence). The chain uses TRBV7-9 and TRBJ2-5; 7 nucleotides align to TRBD1. The sequencing used PBMCs, collected around 290 days after intestinal transplant. The sequence came from a human patient who received an intestinal transplant, so some T cells may come from the graft donor. Here the CDR3 DNA reads TGTGCCAGCAGCCCCCCCCGGGACAGCTTTCAAGAGACCCAGTACTTC. Translation: CASSPPRDSFQETQYF.